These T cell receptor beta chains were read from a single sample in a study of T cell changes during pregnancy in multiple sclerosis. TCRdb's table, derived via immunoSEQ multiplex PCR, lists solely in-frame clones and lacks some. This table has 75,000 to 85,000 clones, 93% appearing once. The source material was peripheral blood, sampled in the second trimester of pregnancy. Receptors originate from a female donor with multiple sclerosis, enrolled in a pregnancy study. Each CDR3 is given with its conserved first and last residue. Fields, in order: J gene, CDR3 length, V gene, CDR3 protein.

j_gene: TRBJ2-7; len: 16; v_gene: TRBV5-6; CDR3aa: CASSPGAGGSGNEQYF
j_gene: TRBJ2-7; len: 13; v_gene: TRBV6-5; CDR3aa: CASTETGTYEQYF
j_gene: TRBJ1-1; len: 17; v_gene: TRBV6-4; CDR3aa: CASSDSKSFRELVEAFF
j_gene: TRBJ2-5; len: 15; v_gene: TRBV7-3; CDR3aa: CASSLRGARGETQYF
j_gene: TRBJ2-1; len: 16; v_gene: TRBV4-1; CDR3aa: CASSHVRGSSYNEQFF
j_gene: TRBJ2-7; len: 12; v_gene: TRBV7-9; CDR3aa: CASSPPLYEQYF
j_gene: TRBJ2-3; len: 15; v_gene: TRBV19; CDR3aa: CASQRSGGASDTQYF
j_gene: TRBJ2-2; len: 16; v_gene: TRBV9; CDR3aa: CARPKGLAGYTGELFF
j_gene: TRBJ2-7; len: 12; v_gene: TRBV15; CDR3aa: CATSRDVNEQYF
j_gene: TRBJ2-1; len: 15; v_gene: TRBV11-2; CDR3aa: CASSRRQGRAYEQFF
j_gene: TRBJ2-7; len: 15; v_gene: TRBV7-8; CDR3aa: CASSLVGTGGGEQYF
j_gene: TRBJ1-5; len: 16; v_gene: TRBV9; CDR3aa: CASSPGGTGSNQPQHF
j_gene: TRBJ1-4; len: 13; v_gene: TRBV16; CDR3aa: CASRGRARGELFF
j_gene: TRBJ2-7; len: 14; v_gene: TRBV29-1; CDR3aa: CSVEGQGTPDEQYF
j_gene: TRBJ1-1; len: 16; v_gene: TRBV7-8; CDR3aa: CASSLPGTGENTEAFF
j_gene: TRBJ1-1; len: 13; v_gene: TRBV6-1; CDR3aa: CASRRTENTEAFF
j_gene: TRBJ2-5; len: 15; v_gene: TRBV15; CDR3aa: CATSNTAGTSETQYF
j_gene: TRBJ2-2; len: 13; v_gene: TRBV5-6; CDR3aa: CASSLGGTGELFF
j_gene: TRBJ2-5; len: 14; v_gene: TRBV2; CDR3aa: CASRTPGLAETQYF
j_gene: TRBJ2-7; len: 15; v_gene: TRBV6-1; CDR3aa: CASSDVGQGAYEQYF
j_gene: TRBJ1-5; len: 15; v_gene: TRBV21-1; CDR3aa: CASSKGHLSNQPQHF
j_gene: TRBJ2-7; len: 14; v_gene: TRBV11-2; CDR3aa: CASSSSRDRNEQYF
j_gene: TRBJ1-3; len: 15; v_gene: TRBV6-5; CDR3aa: CASSLTGISGNTIYF
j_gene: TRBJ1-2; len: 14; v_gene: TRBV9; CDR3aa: CASNKGVGTYGYTF